This T cell receptor (beta chain) was documented in a study of T cells in Graves' hyperthyroidism and ophthalmopathy. V was clipped by 3 bases and J by 4 bases, with 12 bases between them. CDR1 SQVTM and CDR2 ANQGSEA come from the germline V gene. The CDR3 extends over 13 amino acids. This clonotype was seen at least ten times. Amplified TCR beta CDR3 regions derived from RNA transcripts. First-round RT-PCR targeting the TCR CDR3 was performed with the HTBI primer set. One entry per CDR3 protein, called by TCRdb with MiXCR from the multiplex PCR reads. Among around 520,000 distinct CDR3 sequences listed, 14% were seen once.

The TCR originated in a woman between 18 and 29 years old with Graves' hyperthyroidism. The chain couples TRBV29-1 to TRBJ1-1; D gene unclear. Input material: blood. This CDR3 reads CSVDPRKGTEAFF. The CDR3 region has the DNA TGCAGCGTTGACCCCCGGAAGGGCACTGAAGCTTTCTTT.